The 25 T cell receptor beta chains presented below share a single source sample, sequenced in a study of shared clonotypes between healthy human individuals. Using immunoSEQ multiplex PCR, the repertoire was profiled, and TCRdb retains in-frame clones only, with some absent. The sample includes 2,500,000 or so clones, 80% to 95% of them seen just once. The source material was naive CD4+ T cells from PBMCs. Sample subset: CD45RA+ positively selected. The receptors come from a man aged 18 to 29 in good health. Some clones in this sample may be carry-over from other donors' samples.

The chain has TRBV7-2 and TRBJ2-3; 10 nucleotides agree with TRBD2. This CDR3 comprises 16 residues. Looked up from germline, CDR1 is SGHTA and CDR2 is FQGNSA. V was clipped by 4 bases and J by 3 bases; unmatched bases: 7. The CDR3 reads CASSSRLAGKTDTQYF. The DNA for the CDR3 is TGTGCCAGCAGCTCCCGACTAGCGGGCAAAACAGATACGCAGTATTTT. The full variable domain, with the rest looked up from reference TRBV7-2 and TRBJ2-3, is GAGVSQSPSNKVTEKGKDVELRCDPISGHTALYWYRQSLGQGLEFLIYFQGNSAPDKSGLPSDRFSAERTGGSVSTLTIQRTQQEDSAVYLCASSSRLAGKTDTQYFGPGTRLTVL.

This chain connects TRBV5-4 to TRBJ2-5; no clear D gene. Germline CDR1 SGHNT, CDR2 YYREEE (reference sequence). The CDR3 extends over 13 amino acids. Between the trimmed V and J ends, which lost 4 bases and 2 bases, there was a span of 9 bases. The CDR3 coding sequence is TGTGCCAGCAGCCCTAAGATGCAAGAGACCCAGTACTTC. It translates to CASSPKMQETQYF.

In regard to this clone: In the same sample, other DNA sequences code for this CDR3. The rearrangement joins TRBV6-5 to TRBJ1-1, with D possibly TRBD1 on 5 matching bases. The V gene's germline CDR1 is MNHEY and CDR2 SVGAGI. V shed 0 bases and J shed 2 bases, with 7 bases lying between them. The CDR3 has 14 residues. DNA of the CDR3: TGTGCCAGCAGTTACTCGGGGGGTAACACTGAAGCTTTCTTT. It codes for CASSYSGGNTEAFF.

The chain has TRBV29-1 and TRBJ1-1; 9 bases match TRBD1. J gave up 10 bases and V 3 bases, and 9 bases lay outside the gene matches. The CDR3 extends over 13 amino acids. Germline V gives CDR1 SQVTM, CDR2 ANQGSEA. The CDR3: CSVEKEQGATAFF. The CDR3, as DNA: TGCAGCGTTGAGAAGGAACAGGGGGCTACAGCTTTCTTT.

The V gene is TRBV2, the J gene TRBJ2-3, with TRBD2 identical over 10 bases. Germline loops: CDR1 SNHLY, CDR2 FYNNEI. The CDR3 runs 17 residues. V lost 5 bases to trimming and J lost 0 bases; unmatched junction nucleotides: 8. The CDR3 region has the DNA TGTGCCAGCAGTAATTTAGCGGGAGGTTCAAGCACAGATACGCAGTATTTT. Its translation is CASSNLAGGSSTDTQYF.

The V call is TRBV6-5, the J call TRBJ1-2; 11 nucleotides align to TRBD1. Per germline, CDR1 MNHEY and CDR2 SVGAGI. V was clipped by 6 bases and J by 8 bases; unmatched bases: 11. The CDR3 is 15 residues long. The CDR3 sequence is CASSPDRGRPGGYTF. The CDR3 nucleotides read TGTGCCAGCAGCCCGGACAGGGGGCGGCCGGGGGGCTACACCTTC.

The chain has TRBV5-6 and TRBJ2-5; 7 nucleotides align to TRBD1. The V gene end was trimmed by 0 bases and the J gene end by 4 bases; junction bases not matched to a gene: 3. The CDR3 loop spans 14 amino acids. Germline values: CDR1 SGHDT, CDR2 YYEEEE. In nucleotides, the CDR3 is TGTGCCAGCAGCTTGGACAGGGGCGGAGAGACCCAGTACTTC. Amino acids: CASSLDRGGETQYF.

V and J are TRBV2 and TRBJ2-1, with D possibly being TRBD2 (5 bases). The CDR3 consists of 14 residues. Germline-derived CDR1 and CDR2 are SNHLY and FYNNEI. Trimming removed 4 bases from V and 5 bases from J, with 12 bases in between. CDR3 loop: CASSGAVPNNEQFF. CDR3 DNA: TGTGCCAGCAGTGGAGCGGTTCCGAACAATGAGCAGTTCTTC.

V gene TRBV28 combines with J gene TRBJ2-1; 7 nucleotides align to TRBD2. Germline CDR1 and CDR2: MDHEN and SYDVKM. The CDR3 is 14 amino acids. V dropped 6 bases and J dropped 1; count of bases not matched to a gene: 3. CDR3 in DNA: TGTGCCAGCAGATCAGCGGGGTCCTACAATGAGCAGTTCTTC. It specifies CASRSAGSYNEQFF.

CDR3 region: CASSDSGTGAETQYF. For the CDR3, the DNA is TGTGCCAGCAGCGATAGCGGGACTGGGGCAGAGACCCAGTACTTC. The chain uses TRBV9 and TRBJ2-5; 8 nucleotides match TRBD2. This CDR3 is 15 amino acids long. Trimming took 3 bases from V and 4 from J; bases not matched to a gene: 8. CDR1 and CDR2 from the germline V gene are SGDLS and YYNGEE. Full variable domain (rest looked up from reference TRBV9 and TRBJ2-5): DSGVTQTPKHLITATGQRVTLRCSPRSGDLSVYWYQQSLDQGLQFLIQYYNGEERAKGNILERFSAQQFPDLHSELNLSSLELGDSALYFCASSDSGTGAETQYFGPGTRLLVL.

V gene TRBV7-2 combines with J gene TRBJ2-7; weak D call: TRBD2 (6 bases). There are 15 residues in the CDR3. The V gene's germline CDR1 is SGHTA and CDR2 FQGNSA. Trimming took 0 bases from V and 2 from J, leaving 11 bases between them. The CDR3 protein is CASSLALAATYEQYF. The CDR3 DNA reads as TGTGCCAGCAGCTTAGCATTAGCGGCTACCTACGAGCAGTACTTC.

V is TRBV29-1 and J is TRBJ2-6; 10 positions agree with TRBD1. The J segment lost 0 bases and the V segment lost 4 bases, leaving 12 bases of the junction unmatched. Germline assignment: CDR1 SQVTM and CDR2 ANQGSEA. This CDR3 region has 19 residues. The chain's CDR3 is CSVVGLGQGGSSGANVLTF. The CDR3 region has the DNA TGCAGCGTTGTAGGTTTAGGACAGGGGGGCTCCTCTGGGGCCAACGTCCTGACTTTC.

The chain couples TRBV14 to TRBJ2-7, with D perhaps TRBD1 (5 bases). From germline, CDR1 is SGHDN and CDR2 FVKESK. Trimming took 5 bases from V and 0 from J, leaving 8 bases between them. There are 13 residues in the CDR3. The DNA of the CDR3 is TGTGCCAGCAGCGCCAGGGTCTCCTACGAGCAGTACTTC. Protein: CASSARVSYEQYF.

The chain links TRBV11-2 to TRBJ1-1; D uncertain. This CDR3 has 16 residues. The V end was cut by 0 bases, the J end by 5 bases, with 16 bases between. From germline, CDR1 is SGHAT and CDR2 FQNNGV. The CDR3 is CASSLEGWATGTEAFF. In DNA form, the CDR3 reads TGTGCCAGCAGCTTAGAGGGTTGGGCGACGGGAACTGAAGCTTTCTTT.

The chain is built from TRBV28 and TRBJ2-3; 10 nucleotides agree with TRBD1. Germline CDR1 is MDHEN and CDR2 is SYDVKM. V gave up 7 bases and J gave up 0 bases; unmatched junction bases: 4. CDR3 size: 15 residues. For the CDR3, the DNA is TGTGCCAGCACGGGACAGGGGACGAGCACAGATACGCAGTATTTT. Protein sequence: CASTGQGTSTDTQYF.

The chain combines TRBV28 with TRBJ1-2; D not resolved. V was clipped by 11 bases and J by 2 bases, with 12 bases between them. The V gene's germline CDR1 is MDHEN and CDR2 SYDVKM. This CDR3 is built from 12 residues. The CDR3: CACQDRNYGYTF. The DNA for the CDR3 is TGTGCCTGCCAGGACCGAAACTATGGCTACACCTTC.

The V gene is TRBV18, the J gene TRBJ2-7; a possible D gene is TRBD1 (6 bases). The germline CDR1 and CDR2 sequences are KGHSH and LQKENI. Deletions cut 5 bases from V and 4 bases from J, with 18 bases between. The CDR3 spans 15 residues. The CDR3 DNA follows: TGTGCCAGCTCAGCACAAACAGGGAGCCAATACGAGCAGTACTTC. Translated, it gives CASSAQTGSQYEQYF. The complete variable domain, with remaining parts taken from reference TRBV18 and TRBJ2-7, reads NAGVMQNPRHLVRRRGQEARLRCSPMKGHSHVYWYRQLPEEGLKFMVYLQKENIIDESGMPKERFSAEFPKEGPSILRIQQVVRGDSAAYFCASSAQTGSQYEQYFGPGTRLTVT.

The J gene is TRBJ2-2, the V gene TRBV28, with no clear D. Germline V gene sequence: CDR1 MDHEN, CDR2 SYDVKM. CDR3 size: 15 residues. The ends were cut back, 6 bases at V and 0 bases at J, with 11 bases in the middle. CDR3: CASRNRLANTGELFF. The CDR3 bases are TGTGCCAGCAGAAACAGACTCGCGAACACCGGGGAGCTGTTTTTT.

This clone occurred once. The same CDR3 also results from other DNA sequences found in this sample. The J gene is TRBJ2-7, the V gene TRBV27, with 7 bases matching TRBD2. Germline CDR1 and CDR2: MNHEY and SMNVEV (reference sequence). The trim removed 5 bases at V and 2 bases at J, leaving 3 bases unmatched. The CDR3 covers 13 residues. The DNA of the CDR3 is TGTGCCAGCAGTCTTGCGGGAGCCTACGAGCAGTACTTC. This encodes CASSLAGAYEQYF.

This clone came up a few times. J is TRBJ2-2 and V is TRBV7-3; D gene ambiguous. Germline-derived CDR1 and CDR2 are SGHTA and FQGTGA. This CDR3 region has 14 residues. Trimming stripped 7 bases from V and 2 bases from J, with 11 bases between. CDR3 sequence reads: CASTQGRNTGELFF. DNA for the CDR3: TGTGCCAGCACGCAAGGACGAAACACCGGGGAGCTGTTTTTT.

On this clone itself: Additional DNA sequences in this sample encode the identical CDR3. The chain is built from TRBV29-1 and TRBJ1-5, with TRBD1 identical over 7 bases. This CDR3 has 12 residues. The germline V gene encodes CDR1 SQVTM and CDR2 ANQGSEA. Trimming removed 6 bases from V and 6 bases from J; junction bases left unmatched: 5. CDR3 nucleotide sequence: TGCAGCGTCGGAGGGGGCGGTCAGCCCCAGCATTTT. Translating it yields CSVGGGGQPQHF.

In regard to this clone: Other nucleotide sequences in the sample specify the same CDR3. The J gene is TRBJ1-1, the V gene TRBV29-1; D not resolved. V lost 6 bases, J lost 1 base, and 9 bases lay in between. This CDR3 is built from 12 residues. Per germline, CDR1 SQVTM and CDR2 ANQGSEA. CDR3 coding DNA: TGCAGCGTCGGACGGGGGAACACTGAAGCTTTCTTT. Encoded protein: CSVGRGNTEAFF.

Comments on this clone: The same CDR3 is also encoded by other DNA sequences in this sample. Written as DNA, the CDR3 is TGTGCCAGCAGTTACCGTGGACGGGACTACGAGCAGTACTTC. Translation: CASSYRGRDYEQYF. V gene TRBV6-5 combines with J gene TRBJ2-7; D possibly corresponds to TRBD2 (5 bases). CDR1 is MNHEY, CDR2 SVGAGI, per germline. Trimming removed 2 bases at V and 3 bases at J, with 11 bases between. This CDR3 contains 14 residues.

The gene calls are TRBV7-9 and TRBJ2-6; D not certain. CDR3 length: 14 residues. Germline CDR1 SEHNR, CDR2 FQNEAQ (reference sequence). V was pared by 3 bases and J by 0 bases, with 3 bases between. The DNA of the CDR3 is TGTGCCAGCAGCTTTAGCTCTGGGGCCAACGTCCTGACTTTC. Protein: CASSFSSGANVLTF. Together with reference TRBV7-9 and TRBJ2-6, the CDR3 gives the full variable domain: DTGVSQNPRHKITKRGQNVTFRCDPISEHNRLYWYRQTLGQGPEFLTYFQNEAQLEKSRLLSDRFSAERPKGSFSTLEIQRTEQGDSAMYLCASSFSSGANVLTFGAGSRLTVL.

In this sample, this clone turned up once. The rearrangement uses TRBV28 and TRBJ1-2, with 8 bases lining up with TRBD1. CDR3 length equals 16 residues. The J segment lost 7 bases and the V segment lost 4 bases, leaving 14 bases of the junction unmatched. CDR1 is MDHEN, CDR2 SYDVKM, per germline. CDR3 coding DNA: TGTGCCAGCAGTTCACGCCCAGACAGGGGAAGGGGTGGCTACACCTTC. Translating gives CASSSRPDRGRGGYTF.